This T cell receptor beta chain was recorded in a study of regulatory T cells in long-lasting Graves disease. Findings and limits, study-wide: Analyses excluded thyroid tissue, covering peripheral blood alone. The study found TRBV28, TRBJ1-2 and TRBJ2-5 favored in persistent disease.

Trimming took off 3 bases at V and 5 bases at J, with 17 bases between the two ends. This CDR3 is built from 16 residues. The germline V gene encodes CDR1 LGHDT and CDR2 YNNKEL (reference sequence). HTBI primers from iRepertoire and Arm-PCR of CDR3 regions yielded the TCR beta libraries. TCRdb processed the multiplex PCR reads anew with MiXCR; each CDR3 protein has one entry. Among more than 300,000 distinct CDR3 sequences, less than 20% were seen once, and the ten largest hold around a fifth. Time point noted: newly diagnosed GD, antithyroid drugs for less than 3 months. TCR sequences were obtained from RNA taken from PBMCs. Peripheral blood, about 10 milliliters of it, was drawn into EDTA tubes. This clonotype was detected many times. As yet, its antigen is unknown.

The TCR sequence derives from a female donor with Graves disease. The sample in question was peripheral blood mononuclear cells (PBMCs), obtained at new diagnosis, from a patient treated with antithyroid drugs. V and J are TRBV3-1 and TRBJ2-1; D remains unclear. This CDR3 is CASSQLPRKVNNEQFF. The CDR3, as DNA: TGTGCCAGCAGCCAGTTGCCTCGGAAAGTTAACAATGAGCAGTTCTTC.